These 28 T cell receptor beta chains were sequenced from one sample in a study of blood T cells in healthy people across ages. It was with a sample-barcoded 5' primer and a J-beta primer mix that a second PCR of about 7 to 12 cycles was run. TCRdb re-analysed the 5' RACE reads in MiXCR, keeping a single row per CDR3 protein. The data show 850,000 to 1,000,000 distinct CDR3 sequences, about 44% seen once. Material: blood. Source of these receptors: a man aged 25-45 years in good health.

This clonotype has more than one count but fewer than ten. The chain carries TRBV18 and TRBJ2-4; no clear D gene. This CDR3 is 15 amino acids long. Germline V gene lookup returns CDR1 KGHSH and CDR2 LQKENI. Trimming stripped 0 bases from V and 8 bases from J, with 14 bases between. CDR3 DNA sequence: TGTGCCAGCTCACCACCTGCAACCCTACAGTACATTCAGTACTTC. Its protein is CASSPPATLQYIQYF.

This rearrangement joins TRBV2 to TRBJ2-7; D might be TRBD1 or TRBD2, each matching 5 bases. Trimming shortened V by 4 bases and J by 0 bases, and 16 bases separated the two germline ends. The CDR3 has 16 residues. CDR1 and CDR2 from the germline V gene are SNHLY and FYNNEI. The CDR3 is CASSGFGTAGSYEQYF. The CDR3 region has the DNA TGTGCCAGCAGTGGGTTCGGGACCGCTGGCTCCTACGAGCAGTACTTC.

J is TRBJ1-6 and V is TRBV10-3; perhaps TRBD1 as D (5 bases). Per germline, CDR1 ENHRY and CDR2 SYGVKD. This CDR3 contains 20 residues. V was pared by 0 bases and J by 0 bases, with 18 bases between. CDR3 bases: TGTGCCATCAGTGAGTCTAAGGGGTCTGGCGCAAGCTCCTATAATTCACCCCTCCACTTT. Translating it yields CAISESKGSGASSYNSPLHF.

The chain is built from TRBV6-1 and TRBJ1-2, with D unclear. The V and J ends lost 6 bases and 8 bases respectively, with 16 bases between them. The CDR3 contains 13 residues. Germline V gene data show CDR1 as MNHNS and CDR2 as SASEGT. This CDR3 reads CASRPESGLGYTF. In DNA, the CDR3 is TGTGCCAGCAGGCCCGAGAGCGGGCTAGGCTACACCTTC.

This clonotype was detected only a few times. CDR3 nucleotide sequence: TGTGCCAGCAGTAGACCGGGACAGCTCTCTGGGGCCAACGTCCTGACTTTC. It encodes CASSRPGQLSGANVLTF. The V call is TRBV28, the J call TRBJ2-6; 7 bases align to TRBD1. V gave up 5 bases and J gave up 0 bases; unmatched junction bases: 7. CDR1 is MDHEN, CDR2 SYDVKM, per germline. The length of the CDR3 is 17 residues.

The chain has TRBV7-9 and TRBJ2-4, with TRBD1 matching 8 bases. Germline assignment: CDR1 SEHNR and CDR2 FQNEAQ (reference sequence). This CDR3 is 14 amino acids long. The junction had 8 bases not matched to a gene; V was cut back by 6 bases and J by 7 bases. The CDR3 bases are TGTGCCAGCAGGGGATTGACAGGGGCGAACATTCAGTACTTC. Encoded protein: CASRGLTGANIQYF.

This CDR3 reads CATSRDVAGGRGNEQFF. CDR3 in DNA: TGTGCCACCAGCAGAGACGTAGCGGGGGGCCGGGGCAATGAGCAGTTCTTC. The chain links TRBV15 to TRBJ2-1; 10 bases map to TRBD2. V dropped 0 bases and J dropped 6; count of bases not matched to a gene: 8. This CDR3 contains 17 residues. Germline CDR1 and CDR2: LNHNV and YYDKDF (reference sequence).

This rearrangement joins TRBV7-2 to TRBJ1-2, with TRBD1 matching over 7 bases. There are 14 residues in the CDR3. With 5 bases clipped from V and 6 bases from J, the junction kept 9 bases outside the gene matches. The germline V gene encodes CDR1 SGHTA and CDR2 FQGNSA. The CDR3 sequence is CASSRGTANNGYTF. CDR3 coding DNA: TGTGCCAGCAGCCGTGGGACAGCAAACAATGGCTACACCTTC.

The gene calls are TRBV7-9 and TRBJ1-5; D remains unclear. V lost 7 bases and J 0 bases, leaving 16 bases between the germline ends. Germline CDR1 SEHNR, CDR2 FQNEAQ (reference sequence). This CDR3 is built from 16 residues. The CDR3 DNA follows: TGTGCCAGCACCCCCCTAGACCGAGATAGCAATCAGCCCCAGCATTTT. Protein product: CASTPLDRDSNQPQHF. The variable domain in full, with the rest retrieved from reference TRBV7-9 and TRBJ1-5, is DTGVSQNPRHKITKRGQNVTFRCDPISEHNRLYWYRQTLGQGPEFLTYFQNEAQLEKSRLLSDRFSAERPKGSFSTLEIQRTEQGDSAMYLCASTPLDRDSNQPQHFGDGTRLSIL.

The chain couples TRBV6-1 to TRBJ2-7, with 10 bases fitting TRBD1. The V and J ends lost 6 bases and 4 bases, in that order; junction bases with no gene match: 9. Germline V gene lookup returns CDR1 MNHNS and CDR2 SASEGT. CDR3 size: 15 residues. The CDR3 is CASSSLGTGAYEQYF. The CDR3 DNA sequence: TGTGCCAGCAGCTCACTTGGGACAGGGGCTTACGAGCAGTACTTC.

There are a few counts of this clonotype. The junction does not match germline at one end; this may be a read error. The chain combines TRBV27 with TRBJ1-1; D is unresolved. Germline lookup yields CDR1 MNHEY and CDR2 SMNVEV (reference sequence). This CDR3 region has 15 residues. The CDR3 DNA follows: TGTGCCAGCAGTCCTCGGACGGCAGTAAACACTGAGGCTTTCTTT. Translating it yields CASSPRTAVNTEAFF.

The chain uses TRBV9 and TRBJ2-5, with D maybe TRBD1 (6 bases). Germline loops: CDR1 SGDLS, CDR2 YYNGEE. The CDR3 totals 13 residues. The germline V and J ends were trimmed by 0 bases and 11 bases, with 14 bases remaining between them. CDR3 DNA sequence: TGTGCCAGCAGCGTAGATACAGGGTCGGCGCAGTACTTC. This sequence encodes CASSVDTGSAQYF.

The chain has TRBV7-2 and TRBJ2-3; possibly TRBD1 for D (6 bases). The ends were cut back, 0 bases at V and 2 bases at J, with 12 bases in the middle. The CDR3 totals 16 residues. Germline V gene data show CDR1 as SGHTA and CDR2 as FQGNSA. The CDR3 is CASSLAGALFTDTQYF. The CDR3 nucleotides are TGTGCCAGCAGCTTAGCGGGGGCCCTCTTCACAGATACGCAGTATTTT.

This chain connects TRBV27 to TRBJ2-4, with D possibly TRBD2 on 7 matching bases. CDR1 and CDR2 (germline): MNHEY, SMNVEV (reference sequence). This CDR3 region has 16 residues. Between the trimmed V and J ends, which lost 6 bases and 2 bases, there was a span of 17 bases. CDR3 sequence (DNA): TGTGCCAGCAGCCTGGGGGGGGCGAGGACCAAAAACATTCAGTACTTC. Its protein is CASSLGGARTKNIQYF.

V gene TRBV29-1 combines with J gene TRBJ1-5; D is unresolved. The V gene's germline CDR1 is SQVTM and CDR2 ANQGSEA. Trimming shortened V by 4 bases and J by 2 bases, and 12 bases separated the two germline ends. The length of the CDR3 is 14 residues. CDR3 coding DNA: TGCAGCGTTGCTCTAGGGTCTGGCAATCAGCCCCAGCATTTT. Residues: CSVALGSGNQPQHF.

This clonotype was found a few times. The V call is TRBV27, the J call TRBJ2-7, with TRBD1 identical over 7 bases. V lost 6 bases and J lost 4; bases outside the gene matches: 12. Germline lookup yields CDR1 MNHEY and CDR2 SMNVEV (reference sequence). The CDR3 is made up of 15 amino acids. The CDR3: CASSLQTGSGYEQYF. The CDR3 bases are TGTGCCAGCAGCCTTCAGACAGGGTCCGGTTACGAGCAGTACTTC.

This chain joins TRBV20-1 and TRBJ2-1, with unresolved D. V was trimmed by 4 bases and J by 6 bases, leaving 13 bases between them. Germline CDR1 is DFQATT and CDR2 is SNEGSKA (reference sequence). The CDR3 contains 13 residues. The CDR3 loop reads CSANLYYLNEQFF. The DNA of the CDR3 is TGCAGTGCTAATCTCTACTACCTCAATGAGCAGTTCTTC.

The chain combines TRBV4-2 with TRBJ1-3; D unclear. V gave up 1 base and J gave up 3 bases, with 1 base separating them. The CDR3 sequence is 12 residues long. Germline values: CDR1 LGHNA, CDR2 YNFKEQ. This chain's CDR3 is CASSQVGNTIYF. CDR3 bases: TGTGCCAGCAGCCAAGTTGGAAACACCATATATTTT.

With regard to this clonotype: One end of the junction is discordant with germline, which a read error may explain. The CDR3 DNA follows: TGCGCCAGCAGGGGACAGGGACTTAACTATGGCTACACCTTC. Its translation: CASRGQGLNYGYTF. The V call is TRBV6-5, the J call TRBJ1-2; 9 bases are shared with TRBD1. CDR1 and CDR2 (germline): MNHEY, SVGAGI. CDR3 size: 14 residues.

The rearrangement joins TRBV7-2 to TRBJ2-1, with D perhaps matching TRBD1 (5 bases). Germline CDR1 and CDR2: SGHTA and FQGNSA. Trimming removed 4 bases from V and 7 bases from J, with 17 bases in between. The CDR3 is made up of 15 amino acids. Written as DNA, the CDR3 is TGTGCCAGCAGCTCCTCCTCCAGGGTTGAGAATGAGCAGTTCTTC. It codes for CASSSSSRVENEQFF.

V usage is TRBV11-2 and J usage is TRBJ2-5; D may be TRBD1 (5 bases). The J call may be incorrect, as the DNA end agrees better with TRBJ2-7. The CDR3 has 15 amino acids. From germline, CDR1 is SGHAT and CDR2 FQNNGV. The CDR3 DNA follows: TGTGCCAGCAGCTTAGTAAGGGGTGGGTCCGACGAGCAGTACTTC. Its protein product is CASSLVRGGSDEQYF.

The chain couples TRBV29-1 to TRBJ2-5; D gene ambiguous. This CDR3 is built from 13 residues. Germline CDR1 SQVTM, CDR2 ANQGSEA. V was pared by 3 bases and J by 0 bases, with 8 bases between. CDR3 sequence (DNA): TGCAGCGTTGATAAAGCGCACCAAGAGACCCAGTACTTC. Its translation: CSVDKAHQETQYF.

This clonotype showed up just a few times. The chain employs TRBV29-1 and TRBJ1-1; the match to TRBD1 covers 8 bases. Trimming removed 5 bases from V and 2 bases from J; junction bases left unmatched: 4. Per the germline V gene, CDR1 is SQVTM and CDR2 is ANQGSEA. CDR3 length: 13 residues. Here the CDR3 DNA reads TGCAGCGTTTTAGGGACAGGAAACACTGAAGCTTTCTTT. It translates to CSVLGTGNTEAFF.

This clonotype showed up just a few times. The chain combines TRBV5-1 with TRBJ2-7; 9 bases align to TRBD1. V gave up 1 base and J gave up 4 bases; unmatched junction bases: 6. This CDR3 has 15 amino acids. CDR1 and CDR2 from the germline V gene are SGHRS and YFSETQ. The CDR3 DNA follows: TGCGCCAGCAGCTTGTTGGTGGGGACAGGGTACGAGCAGTACTTC. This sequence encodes CASSLLVGTGYEQYF.

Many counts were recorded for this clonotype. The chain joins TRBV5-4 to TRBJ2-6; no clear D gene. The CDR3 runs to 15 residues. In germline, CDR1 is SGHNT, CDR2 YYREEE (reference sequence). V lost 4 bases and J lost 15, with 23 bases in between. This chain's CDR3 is CASSPSQTSAINLTF. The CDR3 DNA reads TGTGCCAGCAGCCCATCCCAGACCTCCGCAATTAACCTGACTTTC.

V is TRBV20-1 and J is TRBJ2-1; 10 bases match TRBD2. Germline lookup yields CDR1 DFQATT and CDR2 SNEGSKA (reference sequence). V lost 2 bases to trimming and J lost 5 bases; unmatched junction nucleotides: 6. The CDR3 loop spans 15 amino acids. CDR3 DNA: TGCAGTGCTAGATTCTCTAGCGGGGGCCACAATGAGCAGTTCTTC. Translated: CSARFSSGGHNEQFF.

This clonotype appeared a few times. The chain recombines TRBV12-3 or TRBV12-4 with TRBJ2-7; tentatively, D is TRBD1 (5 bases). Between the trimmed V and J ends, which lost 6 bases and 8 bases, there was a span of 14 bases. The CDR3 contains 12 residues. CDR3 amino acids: CASSREGVQQYF. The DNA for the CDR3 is TGTGCCAGCAGCCGAGAAGGGGTCCAGCAGTACTTC.

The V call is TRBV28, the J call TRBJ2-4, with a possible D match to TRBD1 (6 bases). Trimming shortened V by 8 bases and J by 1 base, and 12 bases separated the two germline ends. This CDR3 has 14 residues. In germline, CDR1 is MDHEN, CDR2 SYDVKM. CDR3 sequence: CASGLGGAKNIQYF. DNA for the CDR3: TGTGCCAGCGGCTTAGGGGGTGCCAAAAACATTCAGTACTTC.